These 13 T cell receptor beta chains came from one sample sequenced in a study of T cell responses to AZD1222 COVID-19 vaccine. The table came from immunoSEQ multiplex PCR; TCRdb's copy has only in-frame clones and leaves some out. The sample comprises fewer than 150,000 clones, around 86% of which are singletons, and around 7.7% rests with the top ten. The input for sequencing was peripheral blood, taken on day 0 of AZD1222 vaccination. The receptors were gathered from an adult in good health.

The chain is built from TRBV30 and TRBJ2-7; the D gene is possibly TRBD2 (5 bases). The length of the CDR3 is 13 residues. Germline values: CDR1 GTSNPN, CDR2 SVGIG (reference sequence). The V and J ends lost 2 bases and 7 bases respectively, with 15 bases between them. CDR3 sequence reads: CAWSLARTGEQYF. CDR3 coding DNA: TGTGCCTGGAGTTTGGCTCGAACGGGGGAGCAGTACTTC.

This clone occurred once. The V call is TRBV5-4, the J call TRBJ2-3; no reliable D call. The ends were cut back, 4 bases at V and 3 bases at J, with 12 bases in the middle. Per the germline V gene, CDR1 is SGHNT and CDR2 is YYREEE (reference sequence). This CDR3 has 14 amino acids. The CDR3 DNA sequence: TGTGCCAGCAGCCCACCCCCTCCGACAGATACGCAGTATTTT. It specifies CASSPPPPTDTQYF. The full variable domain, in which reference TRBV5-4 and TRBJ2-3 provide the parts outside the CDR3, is ETGVTQSPTHLIKTRGQQVTLRCSSQSGHNTVSWYQQALGQGPQFIFQYYREEENGRGNFPPRFSGLQFPNYSSELNVNALELDDSALYLCASSPPPPTDTQYFGPGTRLTVL.

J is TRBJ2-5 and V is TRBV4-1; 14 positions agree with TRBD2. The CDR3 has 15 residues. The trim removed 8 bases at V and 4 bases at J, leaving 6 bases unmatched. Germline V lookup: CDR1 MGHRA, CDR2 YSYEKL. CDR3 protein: CASRLAGGGGETQYF. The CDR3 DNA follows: TGCGCCAGCCGACTAGCGGGGGGGGGTGGAGAGACCCAGTACTTC.

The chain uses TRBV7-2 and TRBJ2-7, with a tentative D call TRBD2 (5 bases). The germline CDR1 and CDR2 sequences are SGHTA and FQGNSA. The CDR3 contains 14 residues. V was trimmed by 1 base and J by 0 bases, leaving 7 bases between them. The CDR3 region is CASSLGTASYEQYF. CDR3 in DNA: TGTGCCAGCAGCTTAGGGACTGCCTCCTACGAGCAGTACTTC. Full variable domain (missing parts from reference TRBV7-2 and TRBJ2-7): GAGVSQSPSNKVTEKGKDVELRCDPISGHTALYWYRQSLGQGLEFLIYFQGNSAPDKSGLPSDRFSAERTGGSVSTLTIQRTQQEDSAVYLCASSLGTASYEQYFGPGTRLTVT.

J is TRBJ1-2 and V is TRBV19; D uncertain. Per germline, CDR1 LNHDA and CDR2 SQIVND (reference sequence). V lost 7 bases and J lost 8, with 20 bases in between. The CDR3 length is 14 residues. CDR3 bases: TGTGCCAGTAACCCGTCCGCAGGCCCCACGGGCTACACCTTC. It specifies CASNPSAGPTGYTF.

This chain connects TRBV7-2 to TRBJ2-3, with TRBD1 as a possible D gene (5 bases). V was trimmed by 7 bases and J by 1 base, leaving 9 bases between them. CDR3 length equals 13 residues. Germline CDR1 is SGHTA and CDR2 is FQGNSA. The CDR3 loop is CASNPQGTDTQYF. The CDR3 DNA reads TGTGCCAGCAACCCACAGGGCACAGATACGCAGTATTTT.

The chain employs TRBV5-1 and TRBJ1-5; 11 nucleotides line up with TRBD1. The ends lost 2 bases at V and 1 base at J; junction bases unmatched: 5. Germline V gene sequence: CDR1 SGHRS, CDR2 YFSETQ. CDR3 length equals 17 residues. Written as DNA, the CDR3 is TGCGCCAGCAGCTTAGGACAGGGGGCTGGAAGCAATCAGCCCCAGCATTTT. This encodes CASSLGQGAGSNQPQHF.

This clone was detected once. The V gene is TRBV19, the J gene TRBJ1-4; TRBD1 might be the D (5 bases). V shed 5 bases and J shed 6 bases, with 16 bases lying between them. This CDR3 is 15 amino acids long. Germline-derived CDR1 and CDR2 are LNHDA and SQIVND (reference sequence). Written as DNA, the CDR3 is TGTGCCAGTAGTCCCCGGCAGGGTTACGATGAAAAACTGTTTTTT. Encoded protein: CASSPRQGYDEKLFF.

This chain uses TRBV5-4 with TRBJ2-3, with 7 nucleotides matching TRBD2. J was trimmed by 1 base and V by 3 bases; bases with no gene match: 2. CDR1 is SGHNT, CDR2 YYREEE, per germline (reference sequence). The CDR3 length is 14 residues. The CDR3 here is CASSWGLRTDTQYF. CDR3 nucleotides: TGTGCCAGCAGCTGGGGACTACGCACAGATACGCAGTATTTT.

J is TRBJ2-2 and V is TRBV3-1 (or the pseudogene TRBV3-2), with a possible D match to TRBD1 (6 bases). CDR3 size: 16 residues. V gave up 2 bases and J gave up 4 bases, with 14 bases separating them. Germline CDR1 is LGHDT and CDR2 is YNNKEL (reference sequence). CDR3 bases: TGTGCCAGCAGCCAACCCCAGGGGCGGGTCACCGGGGAGCTGTTTTTT. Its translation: CASSQPQGRVTGELFF.

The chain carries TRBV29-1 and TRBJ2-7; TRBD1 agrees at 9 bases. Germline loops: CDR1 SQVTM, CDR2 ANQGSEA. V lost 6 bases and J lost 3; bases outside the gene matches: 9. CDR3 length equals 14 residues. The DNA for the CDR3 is TGCAGCGTCGAGTCCCGACAGGGGGGCTACGAGCAGTACTTC. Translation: CSVESRQGGYEQYF.

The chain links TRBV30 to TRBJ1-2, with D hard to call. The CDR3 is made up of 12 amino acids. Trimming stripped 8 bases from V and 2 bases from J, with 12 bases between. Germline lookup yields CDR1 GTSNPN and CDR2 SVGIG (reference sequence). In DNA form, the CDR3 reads TGTGCCGGCATTAAGGGAAACTATGGCTACACCTTC. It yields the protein CAGIKGNYGYTF. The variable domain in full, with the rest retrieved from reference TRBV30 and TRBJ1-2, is SQTIHQWPATLVQPVGSPLSLECTVEGTSNPNLYWYRQAAGRGLQLLFYSVGIGQISSEVPQNLSASRPQDRQFILSSKKLLLSDSGFYLCAGIKGNYGYTFGSGTRLTVV.

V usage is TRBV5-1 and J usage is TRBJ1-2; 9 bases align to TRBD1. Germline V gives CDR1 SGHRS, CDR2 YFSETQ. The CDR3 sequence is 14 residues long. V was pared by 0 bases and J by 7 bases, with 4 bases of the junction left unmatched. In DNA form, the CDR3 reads TGCGCCAGCAGCTTGGGACAGGGGGAGGCTGGCTACACCTTC. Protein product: CASSLGQGEAGYTF.